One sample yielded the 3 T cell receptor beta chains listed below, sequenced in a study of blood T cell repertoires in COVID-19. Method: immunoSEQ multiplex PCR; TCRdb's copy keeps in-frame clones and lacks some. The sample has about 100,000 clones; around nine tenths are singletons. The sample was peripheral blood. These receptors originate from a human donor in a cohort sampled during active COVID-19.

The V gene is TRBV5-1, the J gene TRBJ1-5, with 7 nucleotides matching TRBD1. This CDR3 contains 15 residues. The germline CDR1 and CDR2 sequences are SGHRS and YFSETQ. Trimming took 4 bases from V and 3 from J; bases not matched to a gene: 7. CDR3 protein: CASSEGGTVNQPQHF. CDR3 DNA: TGCGCCAGCAGCGAAGGCGGGACAGTCAATCAGCCCCAGCATTTT. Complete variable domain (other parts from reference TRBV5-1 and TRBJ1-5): KAGVTQTPRYLIKTRGQQVTLSCSPISGHRSVSWYQQTPGQGLQFLFEYFSETQRNKGNFPGRFSGRQFSNSRSEMNVSTLELGDSALYLCASSEGGTVNQPQHFGDGTRLSIL.

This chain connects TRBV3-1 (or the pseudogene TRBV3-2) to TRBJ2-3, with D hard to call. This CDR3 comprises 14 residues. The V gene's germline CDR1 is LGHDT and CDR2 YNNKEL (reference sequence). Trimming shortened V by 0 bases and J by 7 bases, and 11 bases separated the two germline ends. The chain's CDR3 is CASSQDLSVNTQYF. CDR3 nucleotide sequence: TGTGCCAGCAGCCAAGATCTTTCGGTTAATACGCAGTATTTT.

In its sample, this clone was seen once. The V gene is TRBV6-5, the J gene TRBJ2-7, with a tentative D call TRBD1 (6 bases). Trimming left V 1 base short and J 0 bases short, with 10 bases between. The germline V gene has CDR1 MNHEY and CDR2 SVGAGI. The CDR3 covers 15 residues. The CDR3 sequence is CASSYYRDISYEQYF. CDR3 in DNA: TGTGCCAGCAGTTACTACCGGGACATCTCCTACGAGCAGTACTTC.